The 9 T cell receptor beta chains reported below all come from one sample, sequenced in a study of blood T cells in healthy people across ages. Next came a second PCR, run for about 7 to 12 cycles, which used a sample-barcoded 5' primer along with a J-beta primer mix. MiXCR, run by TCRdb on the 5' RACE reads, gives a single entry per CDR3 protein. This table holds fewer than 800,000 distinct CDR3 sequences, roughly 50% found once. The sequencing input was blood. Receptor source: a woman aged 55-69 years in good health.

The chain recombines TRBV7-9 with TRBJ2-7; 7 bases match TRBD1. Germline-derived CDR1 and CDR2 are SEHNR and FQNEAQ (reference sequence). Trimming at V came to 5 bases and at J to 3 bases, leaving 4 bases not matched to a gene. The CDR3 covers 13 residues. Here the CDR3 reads CASSRDSNYEQYF. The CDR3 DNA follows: TGTGCCAGCAGCCGGGACAGCAACTACGAGCAGTACTTC.

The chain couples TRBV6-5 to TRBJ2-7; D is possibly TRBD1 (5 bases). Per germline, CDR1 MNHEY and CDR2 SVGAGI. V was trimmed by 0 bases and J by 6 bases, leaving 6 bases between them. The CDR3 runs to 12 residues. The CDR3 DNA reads TGTGCCAGCAGTTACTCCACAGGCGAGCAGTACTTC. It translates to CASSYSTGEQYF.

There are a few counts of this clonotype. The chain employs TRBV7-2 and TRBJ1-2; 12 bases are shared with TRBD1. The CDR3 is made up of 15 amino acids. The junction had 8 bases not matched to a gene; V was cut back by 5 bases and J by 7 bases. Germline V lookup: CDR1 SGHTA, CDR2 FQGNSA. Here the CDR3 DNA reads TGTGCCAGCAGCGGACGGGACAGGGGGCATCGTGGCTACACCTTC. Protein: CASSGRDRGHRGYTF.

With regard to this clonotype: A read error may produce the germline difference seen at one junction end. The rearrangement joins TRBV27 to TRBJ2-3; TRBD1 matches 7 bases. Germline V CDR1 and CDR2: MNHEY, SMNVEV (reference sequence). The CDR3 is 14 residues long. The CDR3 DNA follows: TGTGCCGGCAGTTGGACAGGTAGCACAGATACGCAGTATTTT. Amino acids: CAGSWTGSTDTQYF.

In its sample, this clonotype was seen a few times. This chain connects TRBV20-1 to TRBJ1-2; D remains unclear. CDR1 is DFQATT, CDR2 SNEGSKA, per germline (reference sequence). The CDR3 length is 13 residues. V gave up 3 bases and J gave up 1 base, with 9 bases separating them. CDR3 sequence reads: CSASPDYNYGYTF. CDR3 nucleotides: TGCAGTGCTAGTCCAGACTATAACTATGGCTACACCTTC.

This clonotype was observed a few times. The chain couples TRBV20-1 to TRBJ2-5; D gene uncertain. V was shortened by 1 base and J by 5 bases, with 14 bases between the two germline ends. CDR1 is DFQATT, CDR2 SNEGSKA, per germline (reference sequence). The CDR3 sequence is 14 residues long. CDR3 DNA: TGCAGTGCTAGAGTGGCTCTTCAAGGGGAGACCCAGTACTTC. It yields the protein CSARVALQGETQYF.

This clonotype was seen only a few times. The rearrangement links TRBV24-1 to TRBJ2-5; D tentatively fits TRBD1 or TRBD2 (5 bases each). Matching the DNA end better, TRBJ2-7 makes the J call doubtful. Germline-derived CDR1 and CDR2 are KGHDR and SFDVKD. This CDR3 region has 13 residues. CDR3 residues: CATRAGIGGEQYF. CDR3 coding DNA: TGTGCCACCAGGGCAGGGATAGGAGGCGAGCAGTACTTC.

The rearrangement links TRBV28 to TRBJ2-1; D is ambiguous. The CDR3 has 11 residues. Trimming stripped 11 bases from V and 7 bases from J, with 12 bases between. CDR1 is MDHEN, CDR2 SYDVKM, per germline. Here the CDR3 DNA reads TGTGCCTGTTTTCAAGAGAATGAGCAGTTCTTC. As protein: CACFQENEQFF.

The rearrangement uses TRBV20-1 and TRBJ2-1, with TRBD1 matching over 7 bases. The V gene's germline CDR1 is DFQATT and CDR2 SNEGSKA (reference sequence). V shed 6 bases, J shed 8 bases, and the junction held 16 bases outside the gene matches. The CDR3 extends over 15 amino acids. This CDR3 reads CSATGTALSRDEQFF. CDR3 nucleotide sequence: TGCAGTGCAACCGGGACAGCCCTCTCGAGGGATGAGCAGTTCTTC.